These T cell receptor beta chains were read from a single sample in a study of shared clonotypes between healthy human individuals. Assay: immunoSEQ multiplex PCR; the TCRdb copy retains only in-frame clones and omits some. The table lists approximately 2.5 million clones, 80% to 95% of them singletons, with 0.36% in the top ten. The source material was naive CD4+ T cells from PBMCs. Every receptor here comes from a man between 18 and 35 years old in good health. Some clones in this sample may be carry-over from other donors' samples. Both conserved end residues are part of each CDR3. The order of the fields is J gene, CDR3 length, clone size, D gene, V gene, CDR3 protein, CDR3 DNA. The D gene is left open where the match is weak. For some rows the clone size is stated as once, few or many, or as a class when expanded; others skip it.

J gene: TRBJ1-1
CDR3 length: 13
clone size: -
D gene: -
V gene: TRBV6-6
CDR3 protein: CASMNAENTEAFF
CDR3 DNA: TGTGCCAGCATGAATGCAGAGAACACTGAAGCTTTCTTT

J gene: TRBJ2-3
CDR3 length: 11
clone size: -
D gene: -
V gene: TRBV28
CDR3 protein: CASRRPIWQYF
CDR3 DNA: TGTGCCAGCCGACGCCCTATTTGGCAGTATTTT

J gene: TRBJ2-1
CDR3 length: 13
clone size: -
D gene: TRBD1
V gene: TRBV6-4
CDR3 protein: CASRATGFNEQFF
CDR3 DNA: TGTGCCAGCAGGGCGACAGGGTTCAATGAGCAGTTCTTC

J gene: TRBJ2-7
CDR3 length: 12
clone size: -
D gene: -
V gene: TRBV28
CDR3 protein: CASSGQPYEQYF
CDR3 DNA: TGTGCCAGCAGTGGACAGCCCTACGAGCAGTACTTC

J gene: TRBJ2-4
CDR3 length: 15
clone size: -
D gene: -
V gene: TRBV7-2
CDR3 protein: CASRLRGVAKNIQYF
CDR3 DNA: TGTGCCAGCAGACTCAGGGGAGTAGCCAAAAACATTCAGTACTTC

J gene: TRBJ2-7
CDR3 length: 15
clone size: -
D gene: -
V gene: TRBV9
CDR3 protein: CASSVGAGSSYEQYF
CDR3 DNA: TGTGCCAGCAGCGTAGGGGCAGGGTCCTCCTACGAGCAGTACTTC

J gene: TRBJ2-1
CDR3 length: 14
clone size: -
D gene: -
V gene: TRBV19
CDR3 protein: CASETGTTYNEQFF
CDR3 DNA: TGTGCCAGTGAAACAGGAACCACCTACAATGAGCAGTTCTTC

J gene: TRBJ2-5
CDR3 length: 16
clone size: -
D gene: TRBD2
V gene: TRBV18
CDR3 protein: CASSPPGLAGGETQYF
CDR3 DNA: TGTGCCAGCTCACCCCCCGGACTAGCGGGAGGGGAGACCCAGTACTTC

J gene: TRBJ2-3
CDR3 length: 15
clone size: once
D gene: TRBD2
V gene: TRBV19
CDR3 protein: CASMGPGLAADTQYF
CDR3 DNA: TGTGCCAGTATGGGTCCGGGACTAGCGGCAGATACGCAGTATTTT

J gene: TRBJ1-1
CDR3 length: 11
clone size: -
D gene: -
V gene: TRBV18
CDR3 protein: CASSPNAEAFF
CDR3 DNA: TGTGCCAGCTCACCAAATGCTGAAGCTTTCTTT